This passage covers 29 T cell receptor beta chains from one sample sequenced in a study of regulatory T cells in long-lasting Graves disease. CDR3 regions were amplified by Arm-PCR using iRepertoire HTBI primers to build TCR beta libraries. TCRdb processed the multiplex PCR reads anew with MiXCR; each CDR3 protein has one entry. The data hold roughly 420,000 distinct CDR3 sequences, with 13% to 15% observed a single time. Time point defined: newly diagnosed GD, antithyroid drugs for less than 3 months. The TCR library was made from RNA that had been extracted from PBMCs in TRIzol. These records were also assigned to another study, of T cells in Graves' hyperthyroidism and ophthalmopathy.

The sample here was peripheral blood mononuclear cells (PBMCs), taken at new diagnosis, from a patient treated with antithyroid drugs. These receptors were taken from a woman aged 50 to 60 with Graves disease.

Concerning this clonotype itself: A much larger clonotype is one base distant, so this may be a read error. The CDR3 carries no conserved terminal phenylalanine or tryptophan, so it likely arises from a read error. The V call is TRBV5-1, the J call TRBJ2-7; D might be TRBD1 (6 bases). The CDR3 covers 15 residues. CDR1 and CDR2 (germline): SGHRS, YFSETQ. The CDR3 is CASSLGRRGLYEQYI. CDR3 coding DNA: TGTGCCAGCAGCTTGGGTCGCAGGGGCCTCTACGAGCAGTACATC.

The chain employs TRBV11-2 and TRBJ2-3, with 10 bases fitting TRBD2. The CDR3 has 16 residues. The V gene's germline CDR1 is SGHAT and CDR2 FQNNGV. Unmatched junction bases numbered 3, after V lost 3 bases and J lost 0 bases. CDR3 protein: CASSFGLAASTDTQYF. The CDR3 coding sequence is TGTGCCAGCAGCTTTGGACTAGCGGCTAGCACAGATACGCAGTATTTT.

This clonotype was seen a few times. The rearrangement links TRBV12-5 to TRBJ2-1; TRBD2 matches at 8 bases. Germline CDR1 is LGHNT and CDR2 is FRNRAP. There are 19 residues in the CDR3. V dropped 0 bases and J dropped 1; count of bases not matched to a gene: 11. In nucleotides, the CDR3 is TGTGCTAGTGGTTTGGTACTTTCTGGCGGGAGGTTGTCCTACAATGAGCAGTTCTTC. It translates to CASGLVLSGGRLSYNEQFF.

As regards this clonotype: This may stem from a read error, because a much larger clone lies one nucleotide away. The rearrangement joins TRBV5-4 to TRBJ2-7; 9 bases agree with TRBD2. Germline V gene lookup returns CDR1 SGHNT and CDR2 YYREEE (reference sequence). This CDR3 has 16 amino acids. In DNA, the CDR3 is TGTGCCAGCAGCTCCCTTAGCGGGAGAAGTCTGAGGGAGCGGTACTTC. This encodes CASSSLSGRSLRERYF. The full variable domain, its missing parts supplied by reference TRBV5-4 and TRBJ2-7, is ETGVTQSPTHLIKTRGQQVTLRCSSQSGHNTVSWYQQALGQGPQFIFQYYREEENGRGNFPPRFSGLQFPNYSSELNVNALELDDSALYLCASSSLSGRSLRERYFGPGTRLTVT.

In this sample, this clonotype turned up many times. The chain is built from TRBV29-1 and TRBJ2-5, with D possibly TRBD2 on 5 matching bases. Germline loops: CDR1 SQVTM, CDR2 ANQGSEA. V shed 3 bases and J shed 5 bases, with 10 bases lying between them. The CDR3 spans 12 residues. CDR3 in amino acids: CSVDQTGETQYF. The CDR3 coding sequence is TGCAGCGTTGATCAAACGGGGGAGACCCAGTACTTC.

J is TRBJ2-7 and V is TRBV12-3 or TRBV12-4; 9 bases are a match to TRBD2. The CDR3 totals 14 residues. The V gene end was trimmed by 5 bases and the J gene end by 2 bases; junction bases not matched to a gene: 4. The CDR3, as DNA: TGTGCCAGCAGTGAGACTAGCGGCACCTACGAGCAGTACTTC. Translating it yields CASSETSGTYEQYF.

This clonotype was observed a handful of times. The chain couples TRBV3-1 to TRBJ1-1; maybe TRBD1 (5 bases). The V and J ends lost 4 bases and 7 bases respectively, with 13 bases between them. Germline assignment: CDR1 LGHDT and CDR2 YNNKEL (reference sequence). The CDR3 contains 13 residues. The CDR3 loop is CASSPGPIVEAFF. The CDR3 DNA follows: TGTGCCAGCAGCCCGGGACCGATAGTTGAAGCTTTCTTT.

This clonotype was recorded many times. V and J are TRBV7-9 and TRBJ2-2; D ambiguous. Germline V gives CDR1 SEHNR, CDR2 FQNEAQ (reference sequence). The CDR3 has 11 amino acids. V lost 1 base to trimming and J lost 9 bases, with 3 bases between them. CDR3 sequence (DNA): TGTGCCAGCAGCTTAGTACGGGAGCTGTTTTTT. Protein sequence: CASSLVRELFF.

This clonotype was recorded once. A read error may be the cause here, since a much bigger clone is one base away. The conserved closing phenylalanine or tryptophan is absent in this CDR3, likely reflecting a read error. V gene TRBV20-1 combines with J gene TRBJ2-7; 7 bases match TRBD1. Germline values: CDR1 DFQATT, CDR2 SNEGSKA (reference sequence). The CDR3 covers 17 residues. V shed 0 bases, J shed 2 bases, and the junction held 13 bases outside the gene matches. The CDR3 region has the DNA TGCAGTGCTAGAGATCAAGTACGACAGGGCCGGCCCTACGAGCAGTACTTG. This translates into CSARDQVRQGRPYEQYL.

Only a few counts were recorded for this clonotype. V and J are TRBV28 and TRBJ2-1; TRBD1 aligns across 10 bases. Germline-derived CDR1 and CDR2 are MDHEN and SYDVKM. The CDR3 length is 15 residues. Losses at the gene ends were 4 bases for V and 8 bases for J; bases not matched to a gene: 8. The CDR3 DNA reads TGTGCCAGCAGTTCCACCGGGACAGGGGTCGATGAGCAGTTCTTC. The encoded protein is CASSSTGTGVDEQFF. The entire variable domain, with the rest obtained from reference TRBV28 and TRBJ2-1, is as follows: DVKVTQSSRYLVKRTGEKVFLECVQDMDHENMFWYRQDPGLGLRLIYFSYDVKMKEKGDIPEGYSVSREKKERFSLILESASTNQTSMYLCASSSTGTGVDEQFFGPGTRLTVL.

The V and J genes are TRBV7-2 and TRBJ2-3, with D tentatively TRBD1 (6 bases). The V end lost 1 base, the J end lost 7 bases, and 12 bases lay between the germline ends. The CDR3 is made up of 14 amino acids. Germline CDR1 reads SGHTA; CDR2 reads FQGNSA. CDR3 region: CASSLDAGAYTQYF. The CDR3 nucleotides read TGTGCCAGCAGCTTAGATGCAGGGGCCTATACGCAGTATTTT.

This clonotype was detected ten times or more. The CDR3 reads CASSEERTTTGGYYEQYF. The CDR3 DNA reads TGTGCCAGCAGTGAAGAACGGACAACGACAGGGGGTTACTACGAGCAGTACTTC. The V call is TRBV6-2 or TRBV6-3, the J call TRBJ2-7; 9 positions agree with TRBD1. Germline-derived CDR1 and CDR2 are MNHEY and SVGEGT. This CDR3 is built from 18 residues. J gave up 3 bases and V 5 bases, and 17 bases lay outside the gene matches.

This clonotype has at least ten counts. This rearrangement joins TRBV2 to TRBJ2-1, with TRBD2 matching 9 bases. CDR1 SNHLY and CDR2 FYNNEI come from the germline V gene. This CDR3 contains 14 residues. With V trimmed by 6 bases and J by 6 bases, 6 bases remained unmatched. The CDR3 is CASRGTSNPNEQFF. The CDR3 nucleotides read TGTGCCAGCAGGGGGACTAGCAATCCCAATGAGCAGTTCTTC.

This clonotype was counted a few times. The gene calls are TRBV27 and TRBJ2-7; 9 bases are a match to TRBD1. V shed 5 bases and J 7 bases; nucleotides not matched to a gene: 12. Germline values: CDR1 MNHEY, CDR2 SMNVEV (reference sequence). CDR3 size: 15 residues. The CDR3 is CASSLLGTGRREQYF. The CDR3 bases are TGTGCCAGCAGTCTTTTGGGGACAGGGAGGAGGGAGCAGTACTTC.

This clonotype was seen many times. The V and J genes are TRBV28 and TRBJ2-7; D not certain. In germline, CDR1 is MDHEN, CDR2 SYDVKM. The V end was cut by 6 bases, the J end by 6 bases, with 12 bases between. This CDR3 is built from 12 residues. CDR3 in amino acids: CASSPPGPEQYF. The CDR3 DNA reads as TGTGCCAGCAGCCCCCCGGGTCCCGAGCAGTACTTC.

This clonotype has just a few counts. The chain is built from TRBV14 and TRBJ1-1, with D perhaps matching TRBD1 (6 bases). This CDR3 region has 15 residues. Germline CDR1 and CDR2: SGHDN and FVKESK. Trimming shortened V by 2 bases and J by 1 base, and 11 bases separated the two germline ends. CDR3 coding DNA: TGTGCCAGCAGCCAATACGACAGGCCGAACACTGAAGCTTTCTTT. It codes for CASSQYDRPNTEAFF.

The rearrangement uses TRBV6-1 and TRBJ1-5, with 7 bases fitting TRBD1. Trimming at V came to 5 bases and at J to 9 bases, leaving 10 bases not matched to a gene. The CDR3 is 14 amino acids. The germline V gene has CDR1 MNHNS and CDR2 SASEGT. CDR3 DNA: TGTGCCAGCAGTACACAGGGGACCGCTGGGCCCCAGCATTTT. It codes for CASSTQGTAGPQHF.

J is TRBJ1-6 and V is TRBV2, with D possibly matching TRBD1 (6 bases). CDR3 length: 16 amino acids. The germline V gene encodes CDR1 SNHLY and CDR2 FYNNEI. With 1 base removed from V and 4 bases from J, the gap between germline ends came to 11 bases. Here the CDR3 DNA reads TGTGCCAGCAGTGAAGACCAGGGGCTTTATAATTCACCCCTCCACTTT. Its protein is CASSEDQGLYNSPLHF.

This clonotype turned up a few times. The J gene is TRBJ1-5, the V gene TRBV4-1; 7 bases are shared with TRBD1. V gave up 0 bases and J gave up 8 bases; unmatched junction bases: 4. Germline V gene sequence: CDR1 MGHRA, CDR2 YSYEKL. This CDR3 spans 14 amino acids. The CDR3 bases are TGCGCCAGCAGCCAAGATGTACAGGGGAAGCCCCAGCATTTT. Protein: CASSQDVQGKPQHF.

This clonotype has at least ten counts. This rearrangement joins TRBV5-1 to TRBJ2-7; weak D call: TRBD2 (5 bases). The V and J ends lost 0 bases and 2 bases respectively, with 12 bases between them. Germline assignment: CDR1 SGHRS and CDR2 YFSETQ. The CDR3 has 15 residues. CDR3 sequence (DNA): TGCGCCAGCAGCTTGGAAGTTGGAGGCCCCTACGAGCAGTACTTC. Protein sequence: CASSLEVGGPYEQYF.

This clonotype was seen a few times. A much larger clone lies a single base off, so this may be a read error. The chain employs TRBV28 and TRBJ2-7; no firm D call. The CDR3 is 13 residues long. The V gene lost 2 bases and the J gene lost 0 bases, with 5 bases spanning the gap. Germline loops: CDR1 MDHEN, CDR2 SYDVKM. The CDR3 loop reads CASSLAYSYEQYF. CDR3 nucleotide sequence: TGTGCCAGCAGTTTAGCCTACTCCTACGAGCAGTACTTC.

The sample holds many counts of this clonotype. J is TRBJ2-1 and V is TRBV7-3; unclear D gene. V was shortened by 0 bases and J by 0 bases, with 12 bases between the two germline ends. This CDR3 has 17 amino acids. CDR1 is SGHTA and CDR2 is FQGTGA in the germline V gene. The CDR3 DNA follows: TGTGCCAGCAGCTTAACCGGGCTCCCGAGCTCCTACAATGAGCAGTTCTTC. It specifies CASSLTGLPSSYNEQFF.

This clonotype has at least ten counts. This rearrangement joins TRBV7-9 to TRBJ2-3; D gene unclear. The CDR3 extends over 14 amino acids. Germline lookup yields CDR1 SEHNR and CDR2 FQNEAQ (reference sequence). Deletions cut 1 base from V and 0 bases from J, with 5 bases between. CDR3 nucleotides: TGTGCCAGCAGCTTAGATACGAGCACAGATACGCAGTATTTT. Translated, it gives CASSLDTSTDTQYF.

This clonotype occurred a few times. This chain links TRBV6-2 or TRBV6-3 with TRBJ1-5; D unclear. Trimming left V 0 bases short and J 5 bases short, with 5 bases between. The germline CDR1 and CDR2 sequences are MNHEY and SVGEGT. This CDR3 contains 13 residues. The CDR3 protein is CASSYSPDQPQHF. The CDR3 DNA sequence: TGTGCCAGCAGTTACTCTCCGGATCAGCCCCAGCATTTT.

This clonotype was counted a few times. The CDR3 reads CASSFISGGDEQYF. CDR3 nucleotide sequence: TGTGCCAGCAGTTTTATCTCAGGGGGGGACGAGCAGTACTTC. The V gene is TRBV6-5, the J gene TRBJ2-7; D possibly matches TRBD1 or TRBD2 (7 bases each). The germline V gene encodes CDR1 MNHEY and CDR2 SVGAGI. CDR3 length: 14 amino acids. V was pared by 4 bases and J by 5 bases, with 15 bases between.

This clonotype was detected only a few times. The J gene is TRBJ2-1, the V gene TRBV14; D not certain. The CDR3 consists of 15 residues. V lost 4 bases and J 4 bases, leaving 14 bases between the germline ends. Germline loops: CDR1 SGHDN, CDR2 FVKESK. The CDR3 sequence: CASSRVRIQYNEQFF. As DNA, the CDR3 is TGTGCCAGCAGCCGCGTAAGAATCCAGTACAATGAGCAGTTCTTC.

This clonotype was seen at least ten times. This chain connects TRBV6-1 to TRBJ1-3; 7 bases align to TRBD1. Germline lookup yields CDR1 MNHNS and CDR2 SASEGT. The J segment lost 3 bases and the V segment lost 5 bases, leaving 10 bases of the junction unmatched. This CDR3 is 16 amino acids long. In DNA, the CDR3 is TGTGCCAGCAGTCGAGAAGACAGGGTGGATGGAAACACCATATATTTT. Its translation is CASSREDRVDGNTIYF.

Only a few counts were recorded for this clonotype. This chain joins TRBV20-1 and TRBJ2-7, with 15 bases identical to TRBD2. J lost 6 bases, V lost 5 bases, and 8 bases had no gene match. The CDR3 runs to 15 residues. Looked up from germline, CDR1 is DFQATT and CDR2 is SNEGSKA (reference sequence). Here the CDR3 reads CSAGLAGGKSGEQYF. The DNA of the CDR3 is TGCAGTGCTGGACTAGCGGGAGGGAAATCTGGCGAGCAGTACTTC.

In its sample, this clonotype was seen many times. CDR3 region: CASSTQRDQPQHF. The CDR3 coding sequence is TGTGCCAGTAGTACACAGAGAGATCAGCCCCAGCATTTT. V gene TRBV19 combines with J gene TRBJ1-5; unclear D gene. Germline loops: CDR1 LNHDA, CDR2 SQIVND (reference sequence). With 4 bases removed from V and 5 bases from J, the gap between germline ends came to 9 bases. The CDR3 contains 13 residues.